This is a list of T cell receptor beta chains from one sample in a study of response to subunit inactivated influenza vaccine. TCRdb reanalysed the RT-PCR reads using MiXCR and keeps one entry per CDR3 protein. This sample has 550,000 to 800,000 distinct CDR3 sequences; approximately 14% occur once, and the top ten carry approximately 10%. The sequencing here drew on PBMCs from blood, taken 11 to 12 days after vaccination. These receptors all stem from a man between 50 and 59 years old who received an inactivated influenza vaccine. Both conserved end residues are part of each CDR3. Fields, in order: J gene, D gene, V gene, clone size, CDR3 protein, CDR3 DNA. D genes are given only for firm matches. The size field is filled for only some rows; it gives once, few, many or a size class.

j_call: TRBJ2-3; d_call: NA; v_call: TRBV5-1; clone_size: NA; cdr3_aa: CASSLNFLGDTQYF; cdr3_nt: TGCGCCAGCAGCTTGAATTTTCTAGGAGATACGCAGTATTTT
j_call: TRBJ2-6; d_call: NA; v_call: TRBV11-2; clone_size: NA; cdr3_aa: CASSSGYSGANVLTF; cdr3_nt: TGTGCCAGCAGCTCCGGTTACTCTGGGGCCAACGTCCTGACTTTC
j_call: TRBJ2-7; d_call: NA; v_call: TRBV5-1; clone_size: many; cdr3_aa: CASSLQKNSYEQYF; cdr3_nt: TGCGCCAGCAGCCTGCAGAAGAACTCCTACGAGCAGTACTTC
j_call: TRBJ1-4; d_call: TRBD1; v_call: TRBV5-1; clone_size: NA; cdr3_aa: CASSLEGTVLNEKLFF; cdr3_nt: TGCGCCAGCAGCTTGGAAGGGACAGTCCTTAATGAAAAACTGTTTTTT
j_call: TRBJ1-3; d_call: NA; v_call: TRBV7-2; clone_size: NA; cdr3_aa: CASSLDRGGNTIYF; cdr3_nt: TGTGCCAGCAGCTTAGATAGGGGTGGAAACACCATATATTTT
j_call: TRBJ2-5; d_call: NA; v_call: TRBV4-1; clone_size: NA; cdr3_aa: CASSRTTVGTIETQYF; cdr3_nt: TGCGCCAGCAGCCGGACGACGGTGGGGACGATAGAGACCCAGTACTTC
j_call: TRBJ2-5; d_call: NA; v_call: TRBV11-3; clone_size: few; cdr3_aa: CASSPAASETQYF; cdr3_nt: TGTGCCAGCAGCCCAGCTGCCTCAGAGACCCAGTACTTC
j_call: TRBJ2-1; d_call: TRBD2; v_call: TRBV28; clone_size: NA; cdr3_aa: CASSSGGPITYEQFF; cdr3_nt: TGTGCCAGCAGTTCGGGAGGGCCCATCACTTATGAGCAGTTCTTC
j_call: TRBJ1-5; d_call: NA; v_call: TRBV11-2; clone_size: few; cdr3_aa: CASSLEGIGAPGNQPQHF; cdr3_nt: TGTGCCAGCAGCTTAGAAGGGATCGGGGCCCCGGGCAATCAGCCCCAGCATTTT
j_call: TRBJ2-1; d_call: TRBD2; v_call: TRBV24-1; clone_size: NA; cdr3_aa: CATSDTTSASSYNEQFF; cdr3_nt: TGTGCCACCAGTGACACAACTAGCGCGAGCTCCTACAATGAGCAGTTCTTC
j_call: TRBJ2-5; d_call: NA; v_call: TRBV27; clone_size: NA; cdr3_aa: CASSLSGGIGETQYF; cdr3_nt: TGTGCCAGCAGTTTATCTGGAGGGATTGGGGAGACCCAGTACTTC
j_call: TRBJ2-6; d_call: NA; v_call: TRBV7-8; clone_size: NA; cdr3_aa: CASSPSVLKLPGANVLTF; cdr3_nt: TGTGCCAGCAGCCCCTCCGTCCTTAAACTGCCTGGGGCCAACGTCCTGACTTTC
j_call: TRBJ2-2; d_call: NA; v_call: TRBV4-3; clone_size: NA; cdr3_aa: CASSQESRTNTGELFF; cdr3_nt: TGCGCCAGCAGCCAAGAATCCCGGACGAACACCGGGGAGCTGTTTTTT
j_call: TRBJ2-1; d_call: TRBD2; v_call: TRBV27; clone_size: NA; cdr3_aa: CASSIIAGGSYNEQFF; cdr3_nt: TGTGCCAGCAGTATAATAGCGGGAGGATCCTACAATGAGCAGTTCTTC
j_call: TRBJ1-2; d_call: NA; v_call: TRBV29-1; clone_size: NA; cdr3_aa: CSVTLGNGYTF; cdr3_nt: TGCAGCGTAACCTTGGGGAATGGCTACACCTTC
j_call: TRBJ2-5; d_call: TRBD2; v_call: TRBV3-1; clone_size: NA; cdr3_aa: CASSQRLAGYQETQYF; cdr3_nt: TGTGCCAGCAGCCAAAGACTAGCGGGGTACCAAGAGACCCAGTACTTC
j_call: TRBJ1-2; d_call: TRBD1; v_call: TRBV7-9; clone_size: few; cdr3_aa: CASTYSTGRGYTF; cdr3_nt: TGTGCCAGCACCTACTCGACAGGGCGCGGCTACACCTTC
j_call: TRBJ2-3; d_call: NA; v_call: TRBV29-1; clone_size: many; cdr3_aa: CSVPTLALSTDTQYF; cdr3_nt: TGCAGCGTCCCCACCCTCGCGCTTAGCACAGATACGCAGTATTTT
j_call: TRBJ1-1; d_call: NA; v_call: TRBV12-3/TRBV12-4; clone_size: many; cdr3_aa: CASSPRKDGTEAFF; cdr3_nt: TGTGCCAGCAGTCCCCGCAAGGACGGAACTGAAGCTTTCTTT
j_call: TRBJ2-3; d_call: NA; v_call: TRBV9; clone_size: NA; cdr3_aa: CASSVYGEVSSTDTQYF; cdr3_nt: TGTGCCAGCAGCGTATACGGAGAGGTATCTAGCACAGATACGCAGTATTTT